Below, 14 T cell receptor beta chains from the same sample are listed, as sequenced in a study of PD-L1 blockade in urothelial cancer. The data were produced by immunoSEQ multiplex PCR, yet TCRdb's version contains in-frame clones alone and is incomplete. The data show 84,000 or so clones, more than 75% seen once. As for time point: pretreatment peripheral blood. Sequences were derived from PBMCs, sampled around atezolizumab (anti-PD-L1) treatment. Receptor source: a man aged 55 to 70 with urothelial cancer.

This rearrangement joins TRBV9 to TRBJ2-7, with TRBD2 as a possible D gene (5 bases). CDR1 and CDR2 from the germline V gene are SGDLS and YYNGEE. Between the trimmed V and J ends, which lost 4 bases and 5 bases, there was a span of 19 bases. The CDR3 loop spans 15 amino acids. For the CDR3, the DNA is TGTGCCAGCAGCCCGGGCGGGCAGACTCGGCACGAGCAGTACTTC. The encoded protein is CASSPGGQTRHEQYF.

The gene calls are TRBV5-4 and TRBJ1-1; a possible D gene is TRBD1 (5 bases). V was shortened by 3 bases and J by 3 bases, with 12 bases between the two germline ends. CDR1 and CDR2 (germline): SGHNT, YYREEE (reference sequence). The CDR3 sequence is 14 residues long. CDR3 nucleotide sequence: TGTGCCAGCAGCTCCCCTTTACAGGACACTGAAGCTTTCTTT. Amino acid sequence: CASSSPLQDTEAFF.

The chain combines TRBV4-1 with TRBJ2-7; 11 nucleotides align to TRBD2. V lost 4 bases to trimming and J lost 4 bases; unmatched junction nucleotides: 9. This CDR3 comprises 16 residues. Germline V gives CDR1 MGHRA, CDR2 YSYEKL. The CDR3 DNA reads as TGCGCCAGCAGCCTCCGGCTAGCGGGGGGTACTTACGAGCAGTACTTC. Translating it yields CASSLRLAGGTYEQYF.

This clone was seen a single time. The gene calls are TRBV11-3 and TRBJ2-7; D not certain. The CDR3 extends over 13 amino acids. The germline CDR1 and CDR2 sequences are SGHNT and YENEEA. Trimming shortened V by 1 base and J by 3 bases, and 7 bases separated the two germline ends. CDR3 loop: CASSLAFNYEQYF. CDR3 nucleotide sequence: TGTGCCAGCAGCTTAGCGTTTAACTACGAGCAGTACTTC. Looking up the rest from reference TRBV11-3 and TRBJ2-7 gives the full variable domain: EAGVVQSPRYKIIEKKQPVAFWCNPISGHNTLYWYLQNLGQGPELLIRYENEEAVDDSQLPKDRFSAERLKGVDSTLKIQPAELGDSAVYLCASSLAFNYEQYFGPGTRLTVT.

This sequence joins TRBV18 and TRBJ1-5; no firm D call. Trimming cost V 3 bases and J 5 bases, with 11 bases left between them. Germline V gene lookup returns CDR1 KGHSH and CDR2 LQKENI. This CDR3 is built from 14 residues. The CDR3 here is CASSPRGRDQPQHF. The CDR3 bases are TGTGCCAGCTCACCGCGAGGGAGGGATCAGCCCCAGCATTTT.

J is TRBJ1-2 and V is TRBV27; 7 bases are a match to TRBD1. The CDR3 sequence is 13 residues long. The ends lost 3 bases at V and 7 bases at J; junction bases unmatched: 5. Germline V gene lookup returns CDR1 MNHEY and CDR2 SMNVEV (reference sequence). Here the CDR3 reads CASSFKGAGGYTF. CDR3 nucleotide sequence: TGTGCCAGCAGTTTTAAGGGGGCTGGTGGCTACACCTTC.

The CDR3 DNA follows: TGCGCCAGCAGCGCTGCGGCCTACGAGCAGTACTTC. It is translated as CASSAAAYEQYF. V is TRBV5-1 and J is TRBJ2-7; D remains unclear. This CDR3 region has 12 residues. The germline CDR1 and CDR2 sequences are SGHRS and YFSETQ. Trimming left V 4 bases short and J 2 bases short, with 7 bases between.

The chain is built from TRBV5-4 and TRBJ1-4; possible D gene TRBD1, 6 bases. V lost 0 bases, J lost 8 bases, and 8 bases lay in between. CDR1 is SGHNT, CDR2 YYREEE, per germline (reference sequence). The CDR3 covers 13 residues. CDR3 DNA: TGTGCCAGCAGCTTGGACAGGGTAGAAAAACTGTTTTTT. This encodes CASSLDRVEKLFF.

The chain carries TRBV7-8 and TRBJ2-7, with no clear D. CDR1 SGHVS and CDR2 FQNEAQ come from the germline V gene. This CDR3 comprises 14 residues. The V end was cut by 1 base, the J end by 3 bases, with 10 bases between. In nucleotides, the CDR3 is TGTGCCAGCAGCTTAGACCCGACGGGCTACGAGCAGTACTTC. It codes for CASSLDPTGYEQYF. The entire variable domain, with the rest obtained from reference TRBV7-8 and TRBJ2-7, is as follows: GAGVSQSPRYKVAKRGQDVALRCDPISGHVSLFWYQQALGQGPEFLTYFQNEAQLDKSGLPSDRFFAERPEGSVSTLKIQRTQQEDSAVYLCASSLDPTGYEQYFGPGTRLTVT.

V and J are TRBV11-3 and TRBJ1-1; 9 bases match TRBD1. Germline assignment: CDR1 SGHNT and CDR2 YENEEA. This CDR3 comprises 14 residues. J lost 7 bases, V lost 3 bases, and 6 bases had no gene match. The chain's CDR3 is CASSFGQGTVEAFF. CDR3 coding DNA: TGTGCCAGCAGCTTCGGACAGGGGACCGTTGAAGCTTTCTTT.

The chain employs TRBV7-3 and TRBJ2-3; 8 nucleotides align to TRBD2. The germline V gene has CDR1 SGHTA and CDR2 FQGTGA. The length of the CDR3 is 15 residues. After removal of 3 bases from V and 7 bases from J, the junction contained 9 bases not matched to a gene. The CDR3 DNA is TGTGCCAGCAGCTTGAGCGGGAGCACTAGGAATACGCAGTATTTT. Its translation: CASSLSGSTRNTQYF. The variable domain in full, with the rest retrieved from reference TRBV7-3 and TRBJ2-3, is GAGVSQTPSNKVTEKGKYVELRCDPISGHTALYWYRQSLGQGPEFLIYFQGTGAADDSGLPNDRFFAVRPEGSVSTLKIQRTERGDSAVYLCASSLSGSTRNTQYFGPGTRLTVL.

CDR3 protein: CASSQVTLGSQDTQYF. CDR3 in DNA: TGTGCCAGCAGCCAAGTTACGTTGGGGAGTCAAGATACGCAGTATTTT. The rearrangement links TRBV4-2 to TRBJ2-3; weak D call: TRBD2 (5 bases). This CDR3 spans 16 amino acids. In germline, CDR1 is LGHNA, CDR2 YNFKEQ. V shed 1 base and J shed 5 bases, with 16 bases lying between them.

This clone was seen only a few times. This chain joins TRBV2 and TRBJ1-5; 8 bases are shared with TRBD1. Per germline, CDR1 SNHLY and CDR2 FYNNEI. This CDR3 comprises 14 residues. V lost 7 bases and J lost 9; bases outside the gene matches: 11. CDR3 in DNA: TGTGCCAGCAAGCTGGACAGGGTAAATGGGCCCCAGCATTTT. Residues: CASKLDRVNGPQHF.

The chain combines TRBV4-3 with TRBJ2-5, with TRBD2 matching 8 bases. This CDR3 spans 15 amino acids. From germline, CDR1 is LGHNA and CDR2 YSLEER. J was trimmed by 3 bases and V by 8 bases; bases with no gene match: 11. The CDR3: CASSPQLAGEETQYF. In DNA form, the CDR3 reads TGCGCCAGCTCTCCGCAGCTAGCGGGTGAAGAGACCCAGTACTTC.